The next 26 T cell receptor beta chains were all read from a single sample in a study of shared clonotypes between healthy human individuals. Assay used: immunoSEQ multiplex PCR; TCRdb lists only in-frame clones, some missing. The sample yields over a million clones, approximately 78% seen once. Sequenced material: memory CD4+ T cells from PBMCs. Indicated subset: CD45RA-negative fraction. These receptors came from a man aged 18 to 30 in good health. Some clones in this sample may be carry-over from other donors' samples.

This clone was seen a single time. The J gene is TRBJ2-5, the V gene TRBV30; D unclear. Trimming removed 2 bases at V and 1 base at J, with 8 bases between. Germline V gene lookup returns CDR1 GTSNPN and CDR2 SVGIG (reference sequence). The CDR3 length is 13 residues. The CDR3 DNA is TGTGCCTGGAGTACCAATGTCCAAGAGACCCAGTACTTC. Protein sequence: CAWSTNVQETQYF.

V is TRBV4-1 and J is TRBJ2-7; possible D gene TRBD2, 6 bases. V lost 4 bases, J lost 2 bases, and 18 bases lay in between. The CDR3 consists of 16 residues. Germline loops: CDR1 MGHRA, CDR2 YSYEKL. CDR3 nucleotides: TGCGCCAGCAGCCCTCTCGGGACTCTCGGGGCCTACGAGCAGTACTTC. Translating it yields CASSPLGTLGAYEQYF.

This clone was observed a few times. The chain joins TRBV2 to TRBJ1-5, with a tentative D call TRBD1 (6 bases). Deletions cut 7 bases from V and 6 bases from J, with 16 bases between. The CDR3 has 14 residues. CDR1 SNHLY and CDR2 FYNNEI come from the germline V gene. The CDR3 DNA sequence: TGTGCCAGCAACCCGGACAGTATTGGTCAGCCCCAGCATTTT. This gives the protein CASNPDSIGQPQHF. The variable domain in full, with the rest retrieved from reference TRBV2 and TRBJ1-5, is EPEVTQTPSHQVTQMGQEVILRCVPISNHLYFYWYRQILGQKVEFLVSFYNNEISEKSEIFDDQFSVERPDGSNFTLKIRSTKLEDSAMYFCASNPDSIGQPQHFGDGTRLSIL.

Note on this clone: Since a far larger clone is one base different, this is likely a read error. The genes are TRBV30 and TRBJ2-5; the D call may be TRBD1 or TRBD2 (5 bases each). Germline values: CDR1 GTSNPN, CDR2 SVGIG (reference sequence). This CDR3 contains 14 residues. The CDR3 region is CAWSVIGNFGTRYF. CDR3 bases: TGTGCCTGGAGTGTAATCGGCAACTTTGGGACCCGGTACTTC.

Only one count was recorded for this clone. The chain uses TRBV10-3 and TRBJ2-1, with D possibly being TRBD1 or TRBD2 (5 bases each). CDR1 is ENHRY, CDR2 SYGVKD, per germline. CDR3 size: 13 residues. The V gene lost 8 bases and the J gene lost 5 bases, with 13 bases spanning the gap. Written as DNA, the CDR3 is TGTGCCATCCACGGGACGGCAAACAATGAGCAGTTCTTC. It is translated as CAIHGTANNEQFF.

The chain links TRBV6-1 to TRBJ1-3; perhaps TRBD1 as D (5 bases). The CDR3 extends over 17 amino acids. Germline CDR1 reads MNHNS; CDR2 reads SASEGT. Trimming removed 2 bases at V and 5 bases at J, with 19 bases between. The CDR3 protein is CASSESGGLGDRNTIYF. CDR3 in DNA: TGTGCCAGCAGTGAATCTGGGGGTTTGGGTGATCGAAACACCATATATTTT.

This chain connects TRBV28 to TRBJ2-5; TRBD1 aligns across 11 bases. The trim removed 6 bases at V and 8 bases at J, leaving 8 bases unmatched. CDR1 and CDR2 from the germline V gene are MDHEN and SYDVKM. The CDR3 spans 14 residues. CDR3 nucleotide sequence: TGTGCCAGCAGGCGGACAGGGGGCCTTGACACCCAGTACTTC. It codes for CASRRTGGLDTQYF.

The chain combines TRBV9 with TRBJ1-2; no clear D. The CDR3 covers 14 residues. The V gene lost 3 bases and the J gene lost 4 bases, with 13 bases spanning the gap. Germline-derived CDR1 and CDR2 are SGDLS and YYNGEE. The CDR3, as DNA: TGTGCCAGCAGCGAATCGGGTTTTAGCTATGGCTACACCTTC. Residues: CASSESGFSYGYTF.

The chain recombines TRBV11-2 with TRBJ2-5, with 9 bases identical to TRBD2. The CDR3 sequence is 16 residues long. Trimming cost V 6 bases and J 1 base; bases outside gene matches: 9. Germline values: CDR1 SGHAT, CDR2 FQNNGV. The CDR3, as DNA: TGTGCCAGCAGACATAGCGGGAGCGTTTCCCAAGAGACCCAGTACTTC. It yields the protein CASRHSGSVSQETQYF.

CDR3 DNA: TGTGCCAGCAGTCCCGGAGACATAATCTACAATGAGCAGTTCTTC. Translation gives CASSPGDIIYNEQFF. The chain has TRBV7-3 and TRBJ2-1, with unresolved D. V was cut by 6 bases and J by 3 bases, with 15 bases left in between. This CDR3 is 15 amino acids long. The germline V gene has CDR1 SGHTA and CDR2 FQGTGA.

The chain couples TRBV7-9 to TRBJ1-2; TRBD1 aligns across 10 bases. Unmatched junction bases numbered 10, after V lost 5 bases and J lost 7 bases. The CDR3 has 15 residues. The germline V gene encodes CDR1 SEHNR and CDR2 FQNEAQ (reference sequence). Here the CDR3 DNA reads TGTGCCAGCAGCCCGCTTGGGACAGGGGAGGGTGGCTACACCTTC. Translating gives CASSPLGTGEGGYTF.

The chain links TRBV5-1 to TRBJ2-5, with 9 bases aligning to TRBD1. This CDR3 region has 14 residues. The V segment lost 4 bases and the J segment 8 bases; nucleotides outside the gene matches: 9. In germline, CDR1 is SGHRS, CDR2 YFSETQ. The CDR3 here is CASSPDRGGSTQYF. In DNA, the CDR3 is TGCGCCAGCAGCCCGGACAGGGGAGGAAGCACCCAGTACTTC.

This clone was picked up a small number of times. The chain is built from TRBV5-1 and TRBJ1-2, with D tentatively TRBD1 (5 bases). V lost 3 bases and J lost 6, with 15 bases in between. CDR1 and CDR2 from the germline V gene are SGHRS and YFSETQ. This CDR3 region has 14 residues. CDR3 in amino acids: CASSSVDSTNGYTF. In DNA form, the CDR3 reads TGCGCCAGCAGCTCGGTAGACAGTACTAATGGCTACACCTTC.

About this clone: A single base is all that separates this from a far larger clone, so a read error is likely. V usage is TRBV9 and J usage is TRBJ2-2; a weak D match, TRBD2 (6 bases). This CDR3 is built from 16 residues. Germline-derived CDR1 and CDR2 are SGDLS and YYNGEE. CDR3 in amino acids: CASSQRAGVMGGELLF. The CDR3 DNA is TGTGCCAGCAGCCAACGTGCCGGGGTCATGGGCGGGGAGCTGCTTTTT.

This rearrangement joins TRBV7-9 to TRBJ1-4, with D possibly being TRBD1 (5 bases). The CDR3 contains 13 residues. The germline V gene has CDR1 SEHNR and CDR2 FQNEAQ (reference sequence). Trimming removed 11 bases at V and 14 bases at J, with 24 bases between. CDR3 nucleotide sequence: TGTGCCGGGGGGACGGGAGATGCATCGCGGCTGTTTTTT. It specifies CAGGTGDASRLFF.

A remark on this clone: A much larger clonotype is one base distant, so this may be a read error. This sample includes further DNA sequences coding for the same CDR3. The CDR3 nucleotides are TGTGCCAGCAGTTTACCCGGCCAAGAGACCCAGTACTTC. This gives the protein CASSLPGQETQYF. The chain carries TRBV28 and TRBJ2-5; the D is unclear. Germline values: CDR1 MDHEN, CDR2 SYDVKM. With 2 bases removed from V and 1 base from J, the gap between germline ends came to 5 bases. This CDR3 is 13 amino acids long.

The chain joins TRBV5-6 to TRBJ2-7, with 12 bases that match TRBD1. This CDR3 is 15 amino acids long. Germline V gene sequence: CDR1 SGHDT, CDR2 YYEEEE. Unmatched junction bases numbered 7, after V lost 4 bases and J lost 5 bases. CDR3 coding DNA: TGTGCCAGCAGCGGGGACAGGGGGCTTAGCGACGAGCAGTACTTC. Amino acid sequence: CASSGDRGLSDEQYF.

V and J are TRBV7-9 and TRBJ2-5; unclear D gene. The V gene lost 1 base and the J gene lost 2 bases, with 11 bases spanning the gap. The CDR3 covers 15 residues. Looked up from germline, CDR1 is SEHNR and CDR2 is FQNEAQ (reference sequence). The CDR3 nucleotides are TGTGCCAGCAGCTTAGTGGGCATAGCTCAAGAGACCCAGTACTTC. Translated: CASSLVGIAQETQYF.

This clone showed up just a few times. The chain links TRBV25-1 to TRBJ2-7, with TRBD1 identical over 7 bases. V shed 4 bases, J shed 6 bases, and the junction held 6 bases outside the gene matches. The length of the CDR3 is 13 residues. CDR1 is MGHDK, CDR2 SYGVNS, per germline. DNA of the CDR3: TGTGCCAGCAGTGTCCCGACAGGGCGCGAGCAGTACTTC. This codes for CASSVPTGREQYF.

This chain connects TRBV19 to TRBJ1-2, with TRBD1 as a possible D gene (6 bases). This CDR3 has 14 residues. The germline CDR1 and CDR2 sequences are LNHDA and SQIVND (reference sequence). V gave up 5 bases and J gave up 1 base, with 11 bases separating them. CDR3 sequence (DNA): TGTGCCAGTAGTCCAGGACAGCTTAACTATGGCTACACCTTC. It encodes CASSPGQLNYGYTF.

V usage is TRBV4-3 and J usage is TRBJ2-7, with 8 bases identical to TRBD1. The CDR3 covers 14 residues. CDR1 and CDR2 (germline): LGHNA, YSLEER. V shed 5 bases and J 4 bases; nucleotides not matched to a gene: 7. The CDR3 nucleotides read TGCGCCAGCAGCACCCGGACAGGGCAATACGAGCAGTACTTC. Translated, it gives CASSTRTGQYEQYF.

The rearrangement joins TRBV19 to TRBJ2-5, with D perhaps matching TRBD1 (5 bases). This CDR3 is 13 amino acids long. V gave up 4 bases and J gave up 2 bases, with 8 bases separating them. CDR1 is LNHDA and CDR2 is SQIVND in the germline V gene (reference sequence). CDR3 protein: CASSTRQQETQYF. CDR3 nucleotides: TGTGCCAGTAGTACCCGACAGCAAGAGACCCAGTACTTC. Filled out from reference TRBV19 and TRBJ2-5, the complete variable domain reads DGGITQSPKYLFRKEGQNVTLSCEQNLNHDAMYWYRQDPGQGLRLIYYSQIVNDFQKGDIAEGYSVSREKKESFPLTVTSAQKNPTAFYLCASSTRQQETQYFGPGTRLLVL.

The CDR3 DNA sequence: TGTGCCAGTAGACCGACTAGCGGGAGACTGGGCAATGAGCAGTTCTTC. This gives the protein CASRPTSGRLGNEQFF. The J gene is TRBJ2-1, the V gene TRBV19, with 12 bases lining up with TRBD2. The V segment lost 6 bases and the J segment 6 bases; nucleotides outside the gene matches: 9. Germline-derived CDR1 and CDR2 are LNHDA and SQIVND (reference sequence). The CDR3 contains 16 residues.

J is TRBJ1-4 and V is TRBV11-2, with TRBD1 matching 8 bases. The CDR3 extends over 15 amino acids. Germline-derived CDR1 and CDR2 are SGHAT and FQNNGV. Trimming took 4 bases from V and 11 from J; bases not matched to a gene: 12. CDR3 coding DNA: TGTGCCAGCAGCTCGCCCCGACAGGGGCCGGAGAAACTGTTTTTT. Translated: CASSSPRQGPEKLFF. Together with reference TRBV11-2 and TRBJ1-4, the CDR3 gives the full variable domain: EAGVAQSPRYKIIEKRQSVAFWCNPISGHATLYWYQQILGQGPKLLIQFQNNGVVDDSQLPKDRFSAERLKGVDSTLKIQPAKLEDSAVYLCASSSPRQGPEKLFFGSGTQLSVL.

This clone was seen more than once but under ten times. J is TRBJ2-1 and V is TRBV28; D ambiguous. This CDR3 comprises 14 residues. V lost 5 bases and J lost 6, with 14 bases in between. Germline V CDR1 and CDR2: MDHEN, SYDVKM. The CDR3 here is CASSMSAPPNEQFF. The DNA of the CDR3 is TGTGCCAGCAGTATGTCAGCCCCTCCCAATGAGCAGTTCTTC.

The chain is built from TRBV19 and TRBJ2-7, with 7 nucleotides matching TRBD1. CDR3 length: 15 amino acids. The junction had 10 bases not matched to a gene; V was cut back by 4 bases and J by 4 bases. Looked up from germline, CDR1 is LNHDA and CDR2 is SQIVND (reference sequence). In DNA form, the CDR3 reads TGTGCCAGTAGTACGCGACAGGGAGATCTGTACGAGCAGTACTTC. Encoded protein: CASSTRQGDLYEQYF.